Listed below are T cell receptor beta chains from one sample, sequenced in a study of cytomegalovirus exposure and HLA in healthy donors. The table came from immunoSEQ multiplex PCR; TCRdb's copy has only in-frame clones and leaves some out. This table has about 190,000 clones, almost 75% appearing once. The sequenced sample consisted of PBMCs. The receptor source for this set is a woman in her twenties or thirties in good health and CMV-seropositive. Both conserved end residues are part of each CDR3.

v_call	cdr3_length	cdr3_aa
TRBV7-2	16	CASSLVHPGINYGYTF
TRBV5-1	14	CASSFDTTTGELFF
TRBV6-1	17	CASSDGTGARITYEQYF
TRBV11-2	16	CASSLGGTGLNYGYTF
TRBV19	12	CASSMRNTEAFF
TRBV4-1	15	CASSQISGDTGELFF
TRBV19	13	CASRAGTYNEQFF
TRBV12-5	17	CASGFPLQGAEFYEQYF
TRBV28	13	CASSFSGAGELFF
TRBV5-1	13	CASSLSGPSEAFF
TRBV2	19	CASSCGGTAATVGNQPQHF
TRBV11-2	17	CASSLSLYQRGTDTQYF
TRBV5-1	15	CASSVGRADVGELFF
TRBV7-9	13	CSSSSPGTSKQYF